The rows below give T cell receptor beta chains drawn from one sample of a study of blood T cell repertoires in COVID-19. The data were produced by immunoSEQ multiplex PCR, yet TCRdb's version contains in-frame clones alone and is incomplete. The table has about 250,000 clones, around 89% seen once. The sample was peripheral blood. The receptors were gathered from a woman aged 25 to 39 with COVID-19, enrolled during active disease. CDR3s include the opening cysteine and the closing phenylalanine or tryptophan. Fields, in order: D gene, J gene, clone size, V gene, CDR3 DNA, CDR3 protein. D genes are given only for firm matches. The size entry is marked missing in some rows and otherwise reads once, few, many or a size class.

d_gene: NA
j_gene: TRBJ1-4
abundance: NA
v_gene: TRBV19
CDR3nt: TGTGCCAGTACCTGGGCAGGGGTTGGCGAAAAACTGTTTTTT
CDR3aa: CASTWAGVGEKLFF

d_gene: NA
j_gene: TRBJ1-4
abundance: NA
v_gene: TRBV10-3
CDR3nt: TGTGCCATCGCCCCCGGGGGGGATAATGAAAAACTGTTTTTT
CDR3aa: CAIAPGGDNEKLFF

d_gene: NA
j_gene: TRBJ1-2
abundance: NA
v_gene: TRBV7-9
CDR3nt: TGTGCCAGCAGCTTTTTCGGGGAAGACTATGGCTACACCTTC
CDR3aa: CASSFFGEDYGYTF

d_gene: NA
j_gene: TRBJ2-1
abundance: few
v_gene: TRBV6-6
CDR3nt: TGTGCCGTCACCGGGACAACCTACAATGAGCAGTTCTTC
CDR3aa: CAVTGTTYNEQFF

d_gene: NA
j_gene: TRBJ2-7
abundance: NA
v_gene: TRBV13
CDR3nt: TGTGCCAGCAGCTTAGGTGGCCAATCCTACGAGCAGTACTTC
CDR3aa: CASSLGGQSYEQYF

d_gene: NA
j_gene: TRBJ1-2
abundance: NA
v_gene: TRBV19
CDR3nt: TGTGCCAGTAGTATAGCCCGGCTCAGGGTGGCGGAGGGGACCTATGGCTACACCTTC
CDR3aa: CASSIARLRVAEGTYGYTF

d_gene: TRBD1
j_gene: TRBJ1-6
abundance: NA
v_gene: TRBV4-2
CDR3nt: TGTGCCAGCAGCCCCCGGGGACAGGTATCACCCCTCCACTTT
CDR3aa: CASSPRGQVSPLHF

d_gene: NA
j_gene: TRBJ2-1
abundance: NA
v_gene: TRBV9
CDR3nt: TGTGCCAGCAGCGCTCAGGGAACCTCCTACAATGAGCAGTTCTTC
CDR3aa: CASSAQGTSYNEQFF

d_gene: NA
j_gene: TRBJ1-3
abundance: NA
v_gene: TRBV18
CDR3nt: TGTGCCAGCGCCTATCCTGGAAACACCATATATTTT
CDR3aa: CASAYPGNTIYF

d_gene: NA
j_gene: TRBJ2-5
abundance: NA
v_gene: TRBV19
CDR3nt: TGTGCCAGTAGTCATTTACCACAGGGCGTGACCCAAGAGACCCAGTACTTC
CDR3aa: CASSHLPQGVTQETQYF

d_gene: TRBD2
j_gene: TRBJ2-5
abundance: NA
v_gene: TRBV6-6
CDR3nt: TGTGCCAGCAGTTACTCGACTGGCGGGAGAGGAGAGACCCAGTACTTC
CDR3aa: CASSYSTGGRGETQYF

d_gene: TRBD2
j_gene: TRBJ2-2
abundance: NA
v_gene: TRBV5-1
CDR3nt: TGCGCCAGCAGCTTTACAAGCGGGGGGGCCAACACCGGGGAGCTGTTTTTT
CDR3aa: CASSFTSGGANTGELFF

d_gene: TRBD2
j_gene: TRBJ2-1
abundance: few
v_gene: TRBV7-7
CDR3nt: TGTGCTAGCAGCCCGGGACTAGCGGGCTACAATGAGCAGTTCTTC
CDR3aa: CASSPGLAGYNEQFF